This TCR beta chain was sequenced for a study of tumor and adjacent non-tumor tissue in lung cancer. Background on the study: Some 3.9 million productive TCRbeta reads were obtained per sample on average. Notes on the study in general: Compared with tumor, normal lung showed significantly lower TCR diversity. Tumor TCR diversity, when higher, was linked to shorter survival.

No cell sorting was done before RNA was extracted from the tissue. More than 3 cm separated this lung sample from the edge of the tumor. Note on this clonotype: Its antigen is not identified.

The library came from three nested PCR rounds adapted from ARM-PCR protocols. In TCRdb, the multiplex PCR reads were re-called with MiXCR into one record per CDR3 protein. The sample holds 110,000 or so distinct CDR3 sequences, roughly two thirds seen once. Sequencing was performed on distant non-tumor lung tissue. This TCR came from a man in his fifties or sixties with non-small cell lung cancer.

In DNA form, the CDR3 reads TGTGCCAACCGGAGGACTAGCGGGAGGGGAGAGACCCAGTACTTC. It translates to CANRRTSGRGETQYF. The chain recombines TRBV2 with TRBJ2-5; 15 bases are a match to TRBD2. This CDR3 is built from 15 residues. Trimming took 10 bases from V and 4 from J; bases not matched to a gene: 7. Germline V gene lookup returns CDR1 SNHLY and CDR2 FYNNEI.